The 18 T cell receptor beta chains below were found in one sample sequenced in a study of T-cell reconstitution after alpha-beta-depleted transplantation in children. The TCRbeta library was prepared with unique molecular identifiers. TCRdb ran MiXCR on the PCR reads and lists one entry per CDR3 protein. The profile shows about 980,000 distinct CDR3 sequences, roughly 29% of them singletons. The specimen was PBMCs, mostly from graft donor cells, collected 360 days after TCRalphabeta/CD19-depleted stem cell transplant. The receptor source for this set is a boy less than two years old who had a stem cell transplant for SCID, so the T cells may come from the graft donor.

The sample holds a few counts of this clonotype. The rearrangement joins TRBV9 to TRBJ2-1, with 8 bases lining up with TRBD2. This CDR3 has 14 residues. Per germline, CDR1 SGDLS and CDR2 YYNGEE. V lost 1 base, J lost 9 bases, and 6 bases stayed unmatched. For the CDR3, the DNA is TGTGCCAGCAGCGTAACGGGGGGGGAAGCTGAGCAGTTCTTC. The encoded protein is CASSVTGGEAEQFF.

This clonotype has a count of ten or more. In DNA form, the CDR3 reads TGTGCCAGCAGGCTTGACGGTAACACCGGGGAGCTGTTTTTT. It encodes CASRLDGNTGELFF. This chain links TRBV7-9 with TRBJ2-2; the D is unclear. The ends were cut back, 6 bases at V and 2 bases at J, with 10 bases in the middle. Germline assignment: CDR1 SEHNR and CDR2 FQNEAQ (reference sequence). The CDR3 length is 14 residues.

The chain has TRBV5-4 and TRBJ1-1; 8 positions agree with TRBD1. Germline V gives CDR1 SGHNT, CDR2 YYREEE (reference sequence). The CDR3 covers 19 residues. The V segment lost 0 bases and the J segment 4 bases; nucleotides outside the gene matches: 17. DNA for the CDR3: TGTGCCAGCAGCTTGGGATGGACAGGGATGGGACTGGGACGCACTGAAGCTTTCTTT. Protein: CASSLGWTGMGLGRTEAFF.

This clonotype turned up a few times. V usage is TRBV7-3 and J usage is TRBJ1-4; D gene ambiguous. This CDR3 has 17 amino acids. V was shortened by 3 bases and J by 0 bases, with 14 bases between the two germline ends. Germline loops: CDR1 SGHTA, CDR2 FQGTGA. The CDR3 loop reads CASSFPNLGSTNEKLFF. CDR3 in DNA: TGTGCCAGCAGCTTCCCTAACCTAGGGTCAACTAATGAAAAACTGTTTTTT. Based on the CDR3 plus reference TRBV7-3 and TRBJ1-4, the full variable domain is GAGVSQTPSNKVTEKGKYVELRCDPISGHTALYWYRQSLGQGPEFLIYFQGTGAADDSGLPNDRFFAVRPEGSVSTLKIQRTERGDSAVYLCASSFPNLGSTNEKLFFGSGTQLSVL.

This clonotype came up a few times. The chain combines TRBV3-1 with TRBJ2-3; 9 nucleotides line up with TRBD2. V dropped 3 bases and J dropped 6; count of bases not matched to a gene: 16. The CDR3 loop spans 18 amino acids. From germline, CDR1 is LGHDT and CDR2 YNNKEL (reference sequence). The CDR3 here is CASSHRDFRTSEEDTQYF. The CDR3 nucleotides read TGTGCCAGCAGCCATAGGGATTTTAGGACTAGCGAGGAGGATACGCAGTATTTT.

This clonotype was counted a few times. The rearrangement links TRBV18 to TRBJ2-3; TRBD1 is a possible D gene (5 bases). The CDR3 consists of 16 residues. Germline V CDR1 and CDR2: KGHSH, LQKENI. V dropped 4 bases and J dropped 1 base, with 15 bases sitting between them. This CDR3 is CASSLGDRLRTDTQYF. The CDR3 bases are TGTGCCAGCTCACTTGGAGACAGACTCCGCACAGATACGCAGTATTTT.

The table lists this clonotype with a few counts. The chain is built from TRBV29-1 and TRBJ2-5; 7 bases match TRBD1. Germline V gene sequence: CDR1 SQVTM, CDR2 ANQGSEA. This CDR3 spans 12 amino acids. V was pared by 7 bases and J by 5 bases, with 7 bases of the junction left unmatched. The CDR3 sequence is CSADRDVETQYF. CDR3 in DNA: TGCAGCGCCGACAGGGATGTGGAGACCCAGTACTTC.

J is TRBJ2-6 and V is TRBV5-1; tentative D call: TRBD1 (6 bases). The CDR3 totals 17 residues. Trimming cost V 0 bases and J 1 base, with 11 bases left between them. Per the germline V gene, CDR1 is SGHRS and CDR2 is YFSETQ. The CDR3 spells CASSLEGQPSGANVLTF. The CDR3 nucleotides are TGCGCCAGCAGCTTGGAAGGACAGCCTTCTGGGGCCAACGTCCTGACTTTC.

This clonotype was counted only a few times. The rearrangement links TRBV12-3 or TRBV12-4 to TRBJ1-1; D uncertain. V lost 6 bases, J lost 10 bases, and 12 bases lay in between. This CDR3 region has 11 residues. The CDR3 coding sequence is TGTGCCAGCAGCCGACTTCATGTAGCTTTCTTT. As protein: CASSRLHVAFF.

This clonotype has a handful of counts. The genes are TRBV5-1 and TRBJ2-5; the D gene could be TRBD1 or TRBD2 (5 bases each). The CDR3 runs to 14 residues. V was cut by 1 base and J by 5 bases, with 12 bases left in between. Germline CDR1 SGHRS, CDR2 YFSETQ. The CDR3: CASSLYGEGETQYF. The CDR3 nucleotides read TGCGCCAGCAGCTTGTACGGCGAGGGGGAGACCCAGTACTTC.

This clonotype was counted between two and nine times. CDR3: CASRTDRGNYGYTF. Here the CDR3 DNA reads TGTGCCAGCAGGACAGACAGGGGAAACTATGGCTACACCTTC. The chain recombines TRBV6-1 with TRBJ1-2, with TRBD1 identical over 8 bases. V lost 6 bases to trimming and J lost 2 bases; unmatched junction nucleotides: 5. The germline V gene encodes CDR1 MNHNS and CDR2 SASEGT. CDR3 length: 14 amino acids.

The rearrangement uses TRBV13 and TRBJ2-1, with TRBD2 identical over 7 bases. The CDR3 runs to 13 residues. V shed 7 bases, J shed 10 bases, and the junction held 10 bases outside the gene matches. Germline-derived CDR1 and CDR2 are PRHDT and FYEKMQ (reference sequence). The CDR3 DNA reads TGTGCCAGCATGGGACTAACAATACCCGAGCAGTTCTTC. Its translation is CASMGLTIPEQFF.

V and J are TRBV15 and TRBJ2-1; 7 bases fit TRBD1. The germline V gene encodes CDR1 LNHNV and CDR2 YYDKDF (reference sequence). This CDR3 region has 12 residues. V dropped 3 bases and J dropped 10; count of bases not matched to a gene: 3. For the CDR3, the DNA is TGTGCCACCAGCAGGCCGGGACAGGAGCAGTTCTTC. Encoded protein: CATSRPGQEQFF. Full variable domain (missing parts from reference TRBV15 and TRBJ2-1): DAMVIQNPRYQVTQFGKPVTLSCSQTLNHNVMYWYQQKSSQAPKLLFHYYDKDFNNEADTPDNFQSRRPNTSFCFLDIRSPGLGDTAMYLCATSRPGQEQFFGPGTRLTVL.

The V and J genes are TRBV14 and TRBJ2-1; TRBD1 or TRBD2 may be the D gene (5 bases each). In germline, CDR1 is SGHDN, CDR2 FVKESK. This CDR3 is 12 amino acids long. V lost 4 bases to trimming and J lost 11 bases, with 12 bases between them. CDR3 sequence reads: CASSLAGTKQFF. CDR3 nucleotide sequence: TGTGCCAGCAGCCTTGCCGGGACCAAGCAGTTCTTC.

The chain has TRBV2 and TRBJ2-5; 8 bases are shared with TRBD2. This CDR3 region has 16 residues. The junction had 11 bases not matched to a gene; V was cut back by 6 bases and J by 2 bases. Germline CDR1 and CDR2: SNHLY and FYNNEI. The CDR3 DNA reads TGTGCCAGCAGCCCGACCCTAGCGGGCGTTCAAGAGACCCAGTACTTC. Its translation: CASSPTLAGVQETQYF.

The chain employs TRBV28 and TRBJ2-7, with D unclear. The V gene's germline CDR1 is MDHEN and CDR2 SYDVKM. Trimming shortened V by 5 bases and J by 4 bases, and 21 bases separated the two germline ends. The CDR3 consists of 16 residues. CDR3 bases: TGTGCCAGCAGTACCTCTTCTGAGATAGGTAAATACGAGCAGTACTTC. Translation gives CASSTSSEIGKYEQYF. Variable domain in full (rest from reference TRBV28 and TRBJ2-7): DVKVTQSSRYLVKRTGEKVFLECVQDMDHENMFWYRQDPGLGLRLIYFSYDVKMKEKGDIPEGYSVSREKKERFSLILESASTNQTSMYLCASSTSSEIGKYEQYFGPGTRLTVT.

This clonotype came up a few times. The rearrangement links TRBV12-3 or TRBV12-4 to TRBJ2-5, with D tentatively TRBD2 (6 bases). Trimming pared 6 bases from V and 4 bases from J, leaving 21 bases between. The CDR3 runs 16 residues. The CDR3 region is CASRQSGEGVSETQYF. The DNA of the CDR3 is TGTGCCAGCAGACAATCGGGGGAAGGCGTGTCAGAGACCCAGTACTTC.

This clonotype was seen a few times. This sequence joins TRBV6-2 or TRBV6-3 and TRBJ1-6; D gene unclear. Per the germline V gene, CDR1 is MNHEY and CDR2 is SVGEGT. The CDR3 spans 14 residues. Trimming took 4 bases from V and 5 from J, leaving 9 bases between them. The CDR3 nucleotides read TGTGCCAGCAGTTTCCTGAGTAATAATTCACCCCTCCACTTT. Encoded protein: CASSFLSNNSPLHF.